A single sample is the source of the 17 T cell receptor beta chains below, sequenced in a study of PD-1 blockade in classical Hodgkin lymphoma. After autologous stem cell transplantation all patients relapsed, and prior brentuximab vedotin exposure differed between cohorts. Clones were sequenced by immunoSEQ multiplex PCR, and TCRdb holds only the in-frame ones, with some missing. Of around 40,000 clones in the sample, around two thirds were seen once. The input for sequencing was peripheral blood mononuclear cells (PBMCs), taken at baseline. Source of these receptors: a human donor with classical Hodgkin lymphoma.

The chain recombines TRBV25-1 with TRBJ2-3, with D tentatively TRBD2 (6 bases). The V and J ends lost 4 bases and 1 base respectively, with 12 bases between them. Germline CDR1 is MGHDK and CDR2 is SYGVNS. The CDR3 consists of 15 residues. The CDR3, as DNA: TGTGCCAGCAGTGGTACCGGGACTGGCACAGATACGCAGTATTTT. This translates into CASSGTGTGTDTQYF.

V gene TRBV14 combines with J gene TRBJ2-1; 8 bases are shared with TRBD2. The V gene end was trimmed by 3 bases and the J gene end by 0 bases; junction bases not matched to a gene: 4. The CDR3 loop spans 16 amino acids. Germline V gene lookup returns CDR1 SGHDN and CDR2 FVKESK. CDR3 protein: CASSHIAGSSYNEQFF. CDR3 in DNA: TGTGCCAGCAGCCACATAGCGGGGAGCTCCTACAATGAGCAGTTCTTC.

The rearrangement links TRBV6-6 to TRBJ2-7; D gene ambiguous. Germline CDR1 is MNHNY and CDR2 is SVGAGI (reference sequence). CDR3 length: 14 residues. V lost 2 bases to trimming and J lost 4 bases, with 12 bases between them. The DNA for the CDR3 is TGTGCCAGCAGTTACGGCAGAAAGCCGTACGAGCAGTACTTC. Protein product: CASSYGRKPYEQYF.

The chain links TRBV5-6 to TRBJ1-2; 10 bases line up with TRBD1. This CDR3 is built from 13 residues. The V gene end was trimmed by 2 bases and the J gene end by 10 bases; junction bases not matched to a gene: 5. CDR1 is SGHDT and CDR2 is YYEEEE in the germline V gene. The CDR3, as DNA: TGTGCCAGCAGCTTAGGGACAGGGGCGGACTACACCTTC. It is translated as CASSLGTGADYTF.

This clone was seen just once. This sequence joins TRBV7-2 and TRBJ1-1; no clear D. Germline-derived CDR1 and CDR2 are SGHTA and FQGNSA. With 2 bases removed from V and 0 bases from J, the gap between germline ends came to 7 bases. The CDR3 contains 14 residues. The CDR3 sequence: CASSLRLMNTEAFF. CDR3 bases: TGTGCCAGCAGCTTAAGATTAATGAACACTGAAGCTTTCTTT.

The chain uses TRBV27 and TRBJ2-7, with 9 bases fitting TRBD1. The CDR3 sequence is 13 residues long. CDR1 MNHEY and CDR2 SMNVEV come from the germline V gene (reference sequence). V lost 6 bases and J lost 6; bases outside the gene matches: 6. The CDR3, as DNA: TGTGCCAGCAGCATGGACAGGGGAAGCGAGCAGTACTTC. It translates to CASSMDRGSEQYF.

V gene TRBV2 combines with J gene TRBJ2-5; D remains unclear. Germline-derived CDR1 and CDR2 are SNHLY and FYNNEI. Trimming cost V 4 bases and J 5 bases, with 14 bases left between them. This CDR3 has 14 amino acids. CDR3 nucleotides: TGTGCCAGCAGTGGGTCTAACTCTCCGGAGACCCAGTACTTC. Protein product: CASSGSNSPETQYF. Using reference TRBV2 and TRBJ2-5 for the parts outside the CDR3, the full variable domain is EPEVTQTPSHQVTQMGQEVILRCVPISNHLYFYWYRQILGQKVEFLVSFYNNEISEKSEIFDDQFSVERPDGSNFTLKIRSTKLEDSAMYFCASSGSNSPETQYFGPGTRLLVL.

This rearrangement joins TRBV27 to TRBJ2-5, with D maybe TRBD1 (7 bases). V shed 7 bases and J shed 14 bases, with 17 bases lying between them. CDR3 length: 11 amino acids. Germline values: CDR1 MNHEY, CDR2 SMNVEV (reference sequence). CDR3 sequence: CASNGRQGGYF. The CDR3 nucleotides read TGTGCCAGCAACGGGCGGCAGGGGGGATACTTC.

This clone was observed once. The chain uses TRBV10-3 and TRBJ2-7; 8 nucleotides agree with TRBD1. This CDR3 has 16 amino acids. V dropped 3 bases and J dropped 4; count of bases not matched to a gene: 11. Germline CDR1 and CDR2: ENHRY and SYGVKD. CDR3 residues: CAISDPDRGTLYEQYF. In nucleotides, the CDR3 is TGTGCCATCAGTGACCCCGACAGGGGAACTTTATACGAGCAGTACTTC.

This clone was counted a single time. The J gene is TRBJ2-7, the V gene TRBV7-3; no definite D call. Germline V lookup: CDR1 SGHTA, CDR2 FQGTGA. Trimming shortened V by 5 bases and J by 3 bases, and 11 bases separated the two germline ends. The CDR3 is made up of 13 amino acids. The CDR3 region is CASSPPDGYEQYF. The CDR3 DNA reads as TGTGCCAGCAGCCCGCCGGACGGCTACGAGCAGTACTTC.

This clone was detected once. V and J are TRBV5-4 and TRBJ2-5; tentatively, D is TRBD2 (6 bases). Germline CDR1 SGHNT, CDR2 YYREEE (reference sequence). Trimming shortened V by 0 bases and J by 5 bases, and 14 bases separated the two germline ends. There are 15 residues in the CDR3. CDR3: CASSLGPGVRETQYF. In DNA form, the CDR3 reads TGTGCCAGCAGCTTGGGCCCGGGAGTTCGTGAGACCCAGTACTTC.

The genes are TRBV29-1 and TRBJ2-7; TRBD1 might be the D (7 bases). V lost 5 bases and J 3 bases, leaving 14 bases between the germline ends. Germline CDR1 and CDR2: SQVTM and ANQGSEA. The length of the CDR3 is 13 residues. CDR3 DNA sequence: TGCAGCGTTCAGTGGAGGGACAGCTACGAGCAGTACTTC. Translation gives CSVQWRDSYEQYF.

CDR3 amino acids: CASRYRGLDEAFF. The CDR3 region has the DNA TGTGCCAGCAGGTACAGGGGGCTGGATGAAGCTTTCTTT. This sequence joins TRBV11-1 and TRBJ1-1; TRBD1 aligns across 9 bases. Trimming removed 6 bases from V and 7 bases from J; junction bases left unmatched: 6. Germline loops: CDR1 SGHAT, CDR2 FQDESV (reference sequence). This CDR3 is built from 13 residues.

The gene calls are TRBV19 and TRBJ2-1; TRBD2 aligns across 9 bases. V was pared by 7 bases and J by 8 bases, with 15 bases of the junction left unmatched. This CDR3 spans 16 amino acids. Per the germline V gene, CDR1 is LNHDA and CDR2 is SQIVND (reference sequence). The CDR3 sequence is CASIPSAGGPFHEQFF. As DNA, the CDR3 is TGTGCCAGTATCCCAAGTGCGGGAGGGCCTTTCCATGAGCAGTTCTTC.

This chain uses TRBV4-3 with TRBJ1-2, with D unclear. Germline V gene lookup returns CDR1 LGHNA and CDR2 YSLEER. V was trimmed by 6 bases and J by 8 bases, leaving 16 bases between them. The CDR3 has 13 amino acids. CDR3 nucleotides: TGCGCCAGCAGAGCAGGAGGTTTTTCGGGCTACACCTTC. Translating it yields CASRAGGFSGYTF.

The chain employs TRBV6-5 and TRBJ1-3; D call uncertain. The germline V gene has CDR1 MNHEY and CDR2 SVGAGI. With 0 bases removed from V and 2 bases from J, the gap between germline ends came to 8 bases. The CDR3 length is 15 residues. CDR3 nucleotide sequence: TGTGCCAGCAGTTACTCGAGTACCGCTGGAAACACCATATATTTT. Amino acid sequence: CASSYSSTAGNTIYF.

This clone occurred a few times. The chain has TRBV4-2 and TRBJ2-7, with 14 bases aligning to TRBD2. V lost 1 base and J lost 12; bases outside the gene matches: 11. CDR1 is LGHNA and CDR2 is YNFKEQ in the germline V gene. The CDR3 is 16 residues long. CDR3 DNA sequence: TGTGCCAGCAGCCAAGGCCCGAGACTAGCGGGAGGGCCGCTGTACTTC. Its protein is CASSQGPRLAGGPLYF.